This record looks at one T cell receptor beta chain sequence and its context. Antigen specificity is unknown. With 60 Vbeta and 13 Jbeta primers, the PCR was carried out. The repertoire was sequenced with immunoSEQ multiplex PCR; TCRdb's copy has only in-frame clones and lacks some. The sample includes 150,000 to 200,000 clones, 65% to 80% of them seen just once. The sample is drawn from a study of cytomegalovirus exposure and HLA in healthy donors. Study findings and constraints: Some TCR beta chains (about 170 of them) were listed as cytomegalovirus-associated. Equally common other TCR beta chains were less clonally expanded than HLA-associated ones, a later analysis found.

Trimming took off 2 bases at V and 4 bases at J, with 19 bases between the two ends. The CDR3 consists of 17 residues. In germline, CDR1 is SGHTS, CDR2 YDEGEE. Sequenced material: PBMCs. The rearrangement joins TRBV5-8 to TRBJ1-3; no definite D call. This clonotype was obtained from a woman between 35 and 50 years old in good health and CMV-seropositive. As DNA, the CDR3 is TGTGCCAGCAGCTTATATGGCATTGGCGGGCCGGGAAACACCATATATTTT. Protein sequence: CASSLYGIGGPGNTIYF.